This TCR beta chain was recorded in a study of blood T cells in healthy people across ages. The study's findings and limits: Comparison with aged donors showed that long-lived donors had more naive CD4+ cells and higher diversity.

The germline CDR1 and CDR2 sequences are SQVTM and ANQGSEA. Germline trimming cut 5 bases from V and 2 bases from J; bases unmatched to any gene: 5. The CDR3 has 14 amino acids. This clonotype was seen a handful of times. The antigen is unknown. For the second PCR, which ran for about 6 to 12 cycles, a sample-barcoded 5' primer and a J-beta primer mix were used. TCRdb recomputed calls from the 5' RACE reads with MiXCR, one row per CDR3 protein. The profile covers about 1.8 million distinct CDR3 sequences, with about 50% appearing a single time and approximately 2.1% taken by the ten largest. The clonotype comes from a woman aged 40-49 years in good health. Material for sequencing was blood. The chain links TRBV29-1 to TRBJ2-4; 8 bases line up with TRBD2. The CDR3 DNA sequence: TGCAGCGTTCGAGCGGGGGTGTCCAAAAACATTCAGTACTTC. Its translation is CSVRAGVSKNIQYF.